Following are 8 T cell receptor beta chains from one sample sequenced in a study of T cells after yellow fever vaccination. One entry per CDR3 protein results from TCRdb running MiXCR on the 5' RACE reads. The sample has 200,000 to 300,000 distinct CDR3 sequences, less than 8.5% seen once. The sample in question was CD4+ T cells sorted from PBMCs, obtained 15 days after the yellow fever booster vaccination. The receptors come from a man under 40 who received the YFV17D yellow fever vaccine.

V gene TRBV4-2 combines with J gene TRBJ1-1; D is ambiguous. CDR1 LGHNA and CDR2 YNFKEQ come from the germline V gene. Trimming removed 4 bases at V and 5 bases at J, with 20 bases between. The CDR3 has 16 residues. The CDR3 protein is CASSPVASRLDTEAFF. In DNA, the CDR3 is TGTGCCAGCAGCCCGGTGGCATCTCGCCTGGATACTGAAGCTTTCTTT.

This sequence joins TRBV29-1 and TRBJ2-5, with D possibly TRBD1 on 5 matching bases. The CDR3 spans 15 residues. V dropped 0 bases and J dropped 3 bases, with 14 bases sitting between them. Germline values: CDR1 SQVTM, CDR2 ANQGSEA. Here the CDR3 DNA reads TGCAGCGTTGAAGATCTGCCAGGGTTGAAAGAGACCCAGTACTTC. This gives the protein CSVEDLPGLKETQYF. Full variable domain (missing parts from reference TRBV29-1 and TRBJ2-5): SAVISQKPSRDICQRGTSLTIQCQVDSQVTMMFWYRQQPGQSLTLIATANQGSEATYESGFVIDKFPISRPNLTFSTLTVSNMSPEDSSIYLCSVEDLPGLKETQYFGPGTRLLVL.

Only a few counts were recorded for this clonotype. The gene calls are TRBV18 and TRBJ2-7; TRBD1 agrees at 8 bases. Unmatched junction bases numbered 3, after V lost 3 bases and J lost 2 bases. The germline CDR1 and CDR2 sequences are KGHSH and LQKENI. CDR3 length equals 14 residues. CDR3: CASSPWGQAYEQYF. The CDR3, as DNA: TGTGCCAGCTCACCCTGGGGACAGGCCTACGAGCAGTACTTC.

The chain uses TRBV5-1 and TRBJ2-7; no firm D call. Trimming pared 1 base from V and 2 bases from J, leaving 10 bases between. The CDR3 totals 14 residues. Germline V gene lookup returns CDR1 SGHRS and CDR2 YFSETQ. The CDR3 spells CASSLLAQAYEQYF. As DNA, the CDR3 is TGCGCCAGCAGCTTGCTTGCCCAGGCCTACGAGCAGTACTTC. The whole variable domain, filled in from reference TRBV5-1 and TRBJ2-7, reads KAGVTQTPRYLIKTRGQQVTLSCSPISGHRSVSWYQQTPGQGLQFLFEYFSETQRNKGNFPGRFSGRQFSNSRSEMNVSTLELGDSALYLCASSLLAQAYEQYFGPGTRLTVT.

At least ten counts were recorded for this clonotype. The CDR3 is CASNKREGNEQYF. In nucleotides, the CDR3 is TGTGCCAGCAATAAGCGGGAGGGAAACGAGCAGTACTTC. The chain is built from TRBV6-1 and TRBJ2-7; 10 nucleotides match TRBD2. V gave up 7 bases and J gave up 5 bases; unmatched junction bases: 5. CDR3 size: 13 residues. CDR1 and CDR2 from the germline V gene are MNHNS and SASEGT.

The table lists this clonotype with many counts. The chain's CDR3 is CASSESTGHEETQYF. The CDR3 region has the DNA TGCGCCAGCAGTGAGTCGACAGGGCACGAAGAGACCCAGTACTTC. V gene TRBV10-1 combines with J gene TRBJ2-5; 7 bases align to TRBD1. The CDR3 runs to 15 residues. V trimming: 0 bases; J trimming: 3 bases; junction bases outside the gene matches: 4. In germline, CDR1 is WNHNN, CDR2 SYGVQD (reference sequence).

The genes are TRBV6-5 and TRBJ1-2, with 7 nucleotides matching TRBD1. V shed 10 bases and J 8 bases; nucleotides not matched to a gene: 7. CDR1 and CDR2 (germline): MNHEY, SVGAGI. The CDR3 covers 11 residues. This CDR3 is CATGQDMGYTF. CDR3 DNA sequence: TGTGCCACTGGACAGGATATGGGCTACACCTTC.

This clonotype has ten or more counts. This chain connects TRBV5-6 to TRBJ1-3; D is unclear. Germline-derived CDR1 and CDR2 are SGHDT and YYEEEE. The CDR3 runs to 13 residues. V was cut by 1 base and J by 4 bases, with 6 bases left in between. The CDR3 coding sequence is TGTGCCAGCAGCTTGAATGGAGGAAACACCATATATTTT. Residues: CASSLNGGNTIYF.